The sequence of this T cell receptor beta chain was determined in a study of blood T cell repertoires in COVID-19. Whole-study context: Researchers got acute and convalescent COVID-19 samples from the United States, Italy and Spain.

Repertoires were generated with immunoSEQ multiplex PCR, while TCRdb's copy carries only in-frame clones and drops some. In the table there are 200,000 to 250,000 clones, 80% to 90% of which are singletons. CDR1 and CDR2 (germline): MNHNS, SASEGT. The CDR3 runs to 14 residues. V shed 2 bases, J shed 3 bases, and the junction held 4 bases outside the gene matches. V gene TRBV6-1 combines with J gene TRBJ2-7; 7 nucleotides line up with TRBD2. The sequence came from a woman in her 30s who had been exposed to COVID-19. Sequenced input: PBMCs or T cells enriched from blood (not recorded which). The CDR3 protein is CASSELAAYYEQYF. The CDR3, as DNA: TGTGCCAGCAGTGAACTAGCGGCGTACTACGAGCAGTACTTC.